The 22 T cell receptor beta chains presented below share a single source sample, sequenced in a study of OX40 agonist ivuxolimab in advanced cancers. Assay used: immunoSEQ multiplex PCR; TCRdb lists only in-frame clones, some missing. Counted here are tens of thousands of clones, roughly 87% occurring once; the ten biggest clones make up about 8.2%. The material was CD4+ or CD8+ T cells sorted from blood, obtained in a trial of the OX40 agonist ivuxolimab. The receptors were sampled from an adult with an advanced solid tumor such as melanoma, head and neck, liver or kidney cancer.

The chain couples TRBV18 to TRBJ2-5; no clear D. The germline V gene has CDR1 KGHSH and CDR2 LQKENI. Between the trimmed V and J ends, which lost 3 bases and 1 base, there was a span of 3 bases. This CDR3 has 12 residues. CDR3 amino acids: CASSPLQETQYF. Here the CDR3 DNA reads TGTGCCAGCTCACCCCTCCAAGAGACCCAGTACTTC.

This clone was seen a single time. The chain links TRBV11-3 to TRBJ2-2; 7 nucleotides match TRBD2. CDR3 length equals 16 residues. Trimming cost V 2 bases and J 7 bases; bases outside gene matches: 10. Germline V gene sequence: CDR1 SGHNT, CDR2 YENEEA. CDR3 sequence (DNA): TGTGCCAGCAGCTTATCCCCGGGAGGAGGGATCGGGGAGCTGTTTTTT. It is translated as CASSLSPGGGIGELFF.

This chain joins TRBV30 and TRBJ1-5; possibly TRBD1 for D (5 bases). V shed 0 bases and J shed 7 bases, with 10 bases lying between them. This CDR3 comprises 13 residues. Per germline, CDR1 GTSNPN and CDR2 SVGIG (reference sequence). Here the CDR3 reads CAWSVGEWQPQHF. In DNA form, the CDR3 reads TGTGCCTGGAGTGTGGGGGAGTGGCAGCCCCAGCATTTT.

V gene TRBV6-6 combines with J gene TRBJ1-3; D is unclear. Germline-derived CDR1 and CDR2 are MNHNY and SVGAGI (reference sequence). The CDR3 runs to 16 residues. The V and J ends lost 0 bases and 0 bases respectively, with 9 bases between them. CDR3 region: CASSYSVGSSGNTIYF. CDR3 bases: TGTGCCAGCAGTTACTCGGTCGGGAGCTCTGGAAACACCATATATTTT.

The chain has TRBV10-3 and TRBJ2-2; TRBD2 matches 7 bases. The CDR3 is 15 amino acids. V lost 4 bases, J lost 3 bases, and 5 bases stayed unmatched. Germline CDR1 is ENHRY and CDR2 is SYGVKD. The CDR3 coding sequence is TGTGCCATCAGTGGCCCGGCGGGAGACACCGGGGAGCTGTTTTTT. This encodes CAISGPAGDTGELFF.

The chain recombines TRBV6-5 with TRBJ2-5; D is uncertain. The CDR3 sequence is 13 residues long. The germline V gene has CDR1 MNHEY and CDR2 SVGAGI. Trimming took off 4 bases at V and 6 bases at J, with 12 bases between the two ends. CDR3 DNA sequence: TGTGCCAGCAGTTCGTCTTTAGGAAAGACCCAGTACTTC. Translating gives CASSSSLGKTQYF.

The V call is TRBV21-1, the J call TRBJ2-5. TRBV21-1 is termed a pseudogene. CDR3 length: 11 amino acids. The CDR3 DNA is TGTGCCCCCCCGGGGCCAGAGACCCAGTACTTC. This codes for CAPPGPETQYF.

The chain has TRBV7-2 and TRBJ1-3; D gene unclear. The CDR3 spans 15 residues. V was trimmed by 4 bases and J by 0 bases, leaving 10 bases between them. Per germline, CDR1 SGHTA and CDR2 FQGNSA. CDR3 sequence: CASSSLQSSGNTIYF. The CDR3 DNA is TGTGCCAGCAGCTCCTTACAGAGCTCTGGAAACACCATATATTTT.

This chain joins TRBV5-1 and TRBJ2-1, with D possibly matching TRBD2 (6 bases). The V end lost 4 bases, the J end lost 10 bases, and 12 bases lay between the germline ends. Germline values: CDR1 SGHRS, CDR2 YFSETQ. CDR3 size: 12 residues. The CDR3 spells CASSLISGEQFF. CDR3 coding DNA: TGCGCCAGCAGCCTGATTAGCGGAGAGCAGTTCTTC.

This rearrangement joins TRBV29-1 to TRBJ2-5, with D possibly TRBD1 on 6 matching bases. Germline V lookup: CDR1 SQVTM, CDR2 ANQGSEA. The CDR3 sequence is 13 residues long. With 4 bases removed from V and 0 bases from J, the gap between germline ends came to 9 bases. For the CDR3, the DNA is TGCAGCGTTGCCCGGACAGACCAAGAGACCCAGTACTTC. Amino acids: CSVARTDQETQYF.

The chain carries TRBV15 and TRBJ2-5; 8 bases are shared with TRBD2. This CDR3 contains 14 residues. CDR1 LNHNV and CDR2 YYDKDF come from the germline V gene (reference sequence). The ends lost 0 bases at V and 5 bases at J; junction bases unmatched: 2. The CDR3 here is CATSRDRGGETQYF. CDR3 nucleotides: TGTGCCACCAGCAGAGATCGGGGGGGCGAGACCCAGTACTTC.

V is TRBV19 and J is TRBJ2-3; the D gene is possibly TRBD2 (6 bases). CDR3 length: 14 residues. V dropped 6 bases and J dropped 6 bases, with 16 bases sitting between them. Germline V gives CDR1 LNHDA, CDR2 SQIVND (reference sequence). In DNA form, the CDR3 reads TGTGCCAGTAGCCGGGACTTCTCGGGGGATACGCAGTATTTT. As protein: CASSRDFSGDTQYF. The full variable domain, with the rest looked up from reference TRBV19 and TRBJ2-3, is DGGITQSPKYLFRKEGQNVTLSCEQNLNHDAMYWYRQDPGQGLRLIYYSQIVNDFQKGDIAEGYSVSREKKESFPLTVTSAQKNPTAFYLCASSRDFSGDTQYFGPGTRLTVL.

The rearrangement uses TRBV6-5 and TRBJ2-2; TRBD2 agrees at 10 bases. V gave up 2 bases and J gave up 3 bases; unmatched junction bases: 0. The length of the CDR3 is 15 residues. Germline V gives CDR1 MNHEY, CDR2 SVGAGI. The chain's CDR3 is CASSYGTSDTGELFF. For the CDR3, the DNA is TGTGCCAGCAGTTACGGGACTAGCGACACCGGGGAGCTGTTTTTT.

The chain combines TRBV6-1 with TRBJ2-1; D ambiguous. This CDR3 is 15 amino acids long. Germline-derived CDR1 and CDR2 are MNHNS and SASEGT. The V end was cut by 0 bases, the J end by 6 bases, with 12 bases between. The CDR3 loop is CASSEARYSPNEQFF. The DNA of the CDR3 is TGTGCCAGCAGTGAAGCGCGGTACAGCCCCAATGAGCAGTTCTTC.

The chain has TRBV6-6 and TRBJ2-5, with 8 bases matching TRBD1. CDR1 and CDR2 from the germline V gene are MNHNY and SVGAGI (reference sequence). This CDR3 contains 12 residues. V shed 5 bases, J shed 4 bases, and the junction held 0 bases outside the gene matches. The CDR3 reads CASSQGAETQYF. CDR3 coding DNA: TGTGCCAGCAGTCAGGGGGCAGAGACCCAGTACTTC.

The rearrangement links TRBV4-1 to TRBJ2-5; perhaps TRBD2 as D (6 bases). The CDR3 extends over 14 amino acids. Germline-derived CDR1 and CDR2 are MGHRA and YSYEKL. V lost 3 bases, J lost 0 bases, and 8 bases lay in between. This chain's CDR3 is CASSQGLNQETQYF. The CDR3 DNA sequence: TGCGCCAGCAGCCAGGGACTCAACCAAGAGACCCAGTACTTC.

The J gene is TRBJ2-1, the V gene TRBV18; D is perhaps TRBD1 (5 bases). The V gene's germline CDR1 is KGHSH and CDR2 LQKENI. The ends were cut back, 5 bases at V and 3 bases at J, with 14 bases in the middle. The CDR3 has 15 residues. CDR3 bases: TGTGCCAGCTCATCTCGACAGACAGACTACAATGAGCAGTTCTTC. Protein: CASSSRQTDYNEQFF.

The chain's CDR3 is CASSVPGQGHNEQFF. CDR3 coding DNA: TGTGCCAGCAGCGTTCCGGGACAGGGTCACAATGAGCAGTTCTTC. The V gene is TRBV5-6, the J gene TRBJ2-1, with 9 nucleotides matching TRBD1. Germline V CDR1 and CDR2: SGHDT, YYEEEE. CDR3 length: 15 residues. The V segment lost 4 bases and the J segment 5 bases; nucleotides outside the gene matches: 7.

The chain joins TRBV5-7 to TRBJ1-5; possible D gene TRBD1, 5 bases. TRBV5-7 is placed among ORFs of uncertain function. This CDR3 is built from 15 residues. Trimming stripped 4 bases from V and 5 bases from J, with 16 bases between. The CDR3 here is CASSMGRMAYQPQHF. The CDR3 region has the DNA TGTGCCAGCAGCATGGGACGGATGGCGTATCAGCCCCAGCATTTT.

J is TRBJ2-7 and V is TRBV11-3, with D unclear. V was cut by 2 bases and J by 1 base, with 15 bases left in between. The CDR3 is made up of 16 amino acids. Germline V gives CDR1 SGHNT, CDR2 YENEEA. The CDR3 reads CASSLSGSLPSYEQYF. The CDR3 DNA reads as TGTGCCAGCAGCTTATCCGGGTCTTTACCTTCCTACGAGCAGTACTTC.

V gene TRBV5-1 combines with J gene TRBJ1-1; possibly TRBD1 for D (6 bases). The V and J ends lost 4 bases and 1 base respectively, with 8 bases between them. The germline gives CDR1 SGHRS, CDR2 YFSETQ. The CDR3 is 13 residues long. CDR3 loop: CASSTTGNTEAFF. DNA for the CDR3: TGCGCCAGCAGCACGACAGGGAACACTGAAGCTTTCTTT.

This chain links TRBV7-3 with TRBJ2-2; D perhaps matches TRBD2 (6 bases). The CDR3 sequence is 16 residues long. CDR1 and CDR2 (germline): SGHTA, FQGTGA. Trimming left V 1 base short and J 7 bases short, with 16 bases between. The CDR3 DNA follows: TGTGCCAGCAGCTTAAAGGTGGCGGGATCGATCGGGGAGCTGTTTTTT. This translates into CASSLKVAGSIGELFF.